This T cell receptor (beta chain) was sequenced for a study of blood T cell repertoires in COVID-19. For the study at large: PBMCs, B-cell-depleted T cells, or T cells provided the cDNA or gDNA that made up the material.

Of note for this clone: This CDR3 is also generated by other DNA sequences in the sample.

Original handling: Counts of nucleated cells, estimated from reference gene primer amplification, were obtained. Measured with immunoSEQ multiplex PCR; TCRdb has only the in-frame clones, and not every one. Clone size and V and J calls were adopted from that table, with D and trimming inferred from the DNA. The data show about 270,000 clones, roughly 86% seen once. The V segment lost 0 bases and the J segment 2 bases; nucleotides outside the gene matches: 3. Germline V gives CDR1 SGHRS, CDR2 YFSETQ. The CDR3 has 15 amino acids. This chain joins TRBV5-1 and TRBJ1-1, with TRBD1 matching 8 bases. The specimen was PBMCs or T cells enriched from blood (not recorded which). This clonotype was obtained from a woman aged 55-70 years who had recovered from COVID-19. As DNA, the CDR3 is TGCGCCAGCAGCTTGGCACAGGGGGGCAACACTGAAGCTTTCTTT. Protein: CASSLAQGGNTEAFF.